One sample yielded the 9 T cell receptor beta chains listed below, sequenced in a study of blood T cell repertoires in COVID-19. The repertoire was sequenced with immunoSEQ multiplex PCR; TCRdb's copy has only in-frame clones and lacks some. Seen here are over 250,000 clones, 80% to 90% observed once, and the top ten hold approximately 2.5%. The specimen sequenced was PBMCs or T cells enriched from blood (not recorded which). Every receptor here comes from a young woman who had recovered from COVID-19.

The V call is TRBV19, the J call TRBJ1-5; 8 bases are a match to TRBD1. Per germline, CDR1 LNHDA and CDR2 SQIVND (reference sequence). V was clipped by 5 bases and J by 2 bases; unmatched bases: 5. This CDR3 has 15 amino acids. The CDR3 nucleotides read TGTGCCAGTAGTGCGACAGGGGTTGGCAATCAGCCCCAGCATTTT. This sequence encodes CASSATGVGNQPQHF.

The rearrangement joins TRBV27 to TRBJ2-5, with 7 bases fitting TRBD1. Germline-derived CDR1 and CDR2 are MNHEY and SMNVEV (reference sequence). The CDR3 has 16 amino acids. Trimming cost V 3 bases and J 2 bases; bases outside gene matches: 9. Here the CDR3 reads CASSLSRWGQQETQYF. CDR3 DNA: TGTGCCAGCAGTTTGAGTCGGTGGGGACAGCAAGAGACCCAGTACTTC.

Concerning this clone itself: A read error is possible here, since a much larger clone lies one base away. The sample carries other DNA sequences with the same CDR3. The V gene is TRBV9, the J gene TRBJ1-2; D perhaps matches TRBD1 (5 bases). The CDR3 contains 15 residues. Germline V gene lookup returns CDR1 SGDLS and CDR2 YYNGEE. DNA for the CDR3: TGTGCTAGCAGCGTAGGGCAGGGCCCCAACTATGGCTACACCTTC. Translated, it gives CASSVGQGPNYGYTF.

The chain employs TRBV7-9 and TRBJ1-2; 8 bases are a match to TRBD1. The trim removed 1 base at V and 4 bases at J, leaving 5 bases unmatched. From germline, CDR1 is SEHNR and CDR2 FQNEAQ (reference sequence). The CDR3 is 15 amino acids. CDR3 sequence: CASSLGGRGPYGYTF. The CDR3 nucleotides are TGTGCCAGCAGCTTAGGCGGCAGGGGGCCCTATGGCTACACCTTC.

This chain uses TRBV19 with TRBJ2-3; D gene ambiguous. CDR1 is LNHDA, CDR2 SQIVND, per germline (reference sequence). Trimming removed 4 bases from V and 6 bases from J, with 8 bases in between. The CDR3 loop spans 12 amino acids. The CDR3 sequence is CASSKNRDTQYF. The CDR3 DNA reads as TGTGCCAGTAGTAAAAACCGGGATACGCAGTATTTT.

This chain joins TRBV6-5 and TRBJ1-5; 8 bases line up with TRBD1. V was clipped by 3 bases and J by 4 bases; unmatched bases: 2. Germline CDR1 MNHEY, CDR2 SVGAGI. This CDR3 has 14 residues. In DNA, the CDR3 is TGTGCCAGCAGTTATGGGACAGGAAATCAGCCCCAGCATTTT. This codes for CASSYGTGNQPQHF.

This clone appeared many times. The chain combines TRBV5-4 with TRBJ2-6; D remains ambiguous. CDR1 is SGHNT, CDR2 YYREEE, per germline (reference sequence). Deletions cut 2 bases from V and 2 bases from J, with 5 bases between. There are 14 residues in the CDR3. The CDR3 spells CASSFTAGANVLTF. In nucleotides, the CDR3 is TGTGCCAGCAGCTTCACAGCTGGGGCCAACGTCCTGACTTTC.

V and J are TRBV7-9 and TRBJ1-1; D is unresolved. Looked up from germline, CDR1 is SEHNR and CDR2 is FQNEAQ (reference sequence). V was cut by 1 base and J by 4 bases, with 10 bases left in between. This CDR3 is 14 amino acids long. The CDR3, as DNA: TGTGCCAGCAGCTTAGTGCCGACAAGCACTGAAGCTTTCTTT. The encoded protein is CASSLVPTSTEAFF. The whole variable domain, filled in from reference TRBV7-9 and TRBJ1-1, reads DTGVSQNPRHKITKRGQNVTFRCDPISEHNRLYWYRQTLGQGPEFLTYFQNEAQLEKSRLLSDRFSAERPKGSFSTLEIQRTEQGDSAMYLCASSLVPTSTEAFFGQGTRLTVV.

The J gene is TRBJ1-2, the V gene TRBV11-2; D unclear. Trimming removed 4 bases from V and 8 bases from J, with 14 bases in between. The germline gives CDR1 SGHAT, CDR2 FQNNGV. There are 13 residues in the CDR3. CDR3 residues: CASSSSNLWGYTF. The CDR3 bases are TGTGCCAGCAGCTCGTCGAACTTATGGGGCTACACCTTC.